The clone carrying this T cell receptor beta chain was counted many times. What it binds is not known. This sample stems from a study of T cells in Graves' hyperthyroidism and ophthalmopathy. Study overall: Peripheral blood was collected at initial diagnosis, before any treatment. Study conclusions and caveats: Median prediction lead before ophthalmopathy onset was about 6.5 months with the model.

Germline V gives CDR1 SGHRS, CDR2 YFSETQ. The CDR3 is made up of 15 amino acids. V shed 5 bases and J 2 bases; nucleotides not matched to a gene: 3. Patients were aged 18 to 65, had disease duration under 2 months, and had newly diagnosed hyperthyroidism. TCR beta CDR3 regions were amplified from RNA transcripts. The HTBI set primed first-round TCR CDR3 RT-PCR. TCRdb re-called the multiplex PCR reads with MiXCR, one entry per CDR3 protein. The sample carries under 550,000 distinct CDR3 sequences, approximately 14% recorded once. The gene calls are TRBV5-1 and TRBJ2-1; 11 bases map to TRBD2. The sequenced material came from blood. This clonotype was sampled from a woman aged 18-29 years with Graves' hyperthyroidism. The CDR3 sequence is CASRKLAGAYNEQFF. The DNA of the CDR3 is TGCGCCAGCAGAAAACTAGCGGGAGCCTACAATGAGCAGTTCTTC.